The clone carrying this T cell receptor beta chain was picked up one time. At study entry, adolescents had tuberculin skin tests and IGRA screening. On average about 100,000 T cells per donor were immunosequenced. CDR1 SGHRS and CDR2 YFSETQ come from the germline V gene. Trimming removed 8 bases from V and 2 bases from J, with 19 bases in between. CDR3 length: 16 amino acids. Some clones are missing from TCRdb's copy, which holds only in-frame ones; the method was immunoSEQ multiplex PCR. Here the sample spans around 26,000 clones, more than 90% being singletons. These data are taken from a study of T cells in tuberculosis. Study as a whole: Sequenced TCRs come from CD1B-GMM tetramer-binding T cells. In South Africa, adults with active tuberculosis were compared with IGRA-negative and latently infected IGRA-positive adolescents.

Material for sequencing was PBMCs. This clonotype was obtained from a donor aged 10 to 29 with latent tuberculosis or without tuberculosis infection. Some clones in this sample may be carry-over from other donors' samples. The chain has TRBV5-1 and TRBJ2-2; no definite D call. The CDR3 loop reads CASKSVIGANTGELFF. The CDR3 DNA follows: TGCGCCAGTAAATCAGTAATAGGAGCAAACACCGGGGAGCTGTTTTTT.